The 10 T cell receptor beta chains given below trace back to one sample, sequenced in a study of blood T cell repertoires in COVID-19 (dated by TCRdb to 2020 to 2021). Receptor libraries were prepared by the immunoSEQ multiplex PCR assay. TCRdb took this table from immuneACCESS and kept in-frame rearrangements with V and J called. Such tables lack part of the clones; where checked against another copy, unresolved V genes explain under half of the gap, and the rest is unexplained. Counted in this sample were some 190,000 clones; more than 75% of them appeared once. About 6% of the sample lies in the top ten. What was sequenced was PBMCs or T cells enriched from blood (not recorded which). These receptor sequences come from a middle-aged man with acute COVID-19.

The genes are TRBV28 and TRBJ2-2; 7 nucleotides agree with TRBD1. With 7 bases clipped from V and 6 bases from J, the junction kept 5 bases outside the gene matches. The germline CDR1 and CDR2 sequences are MDHEN and SYDVKM. CDR3 length: 13 amino acids. DNA of the CDR3: TGTGCCAGCACTCAGGGGGTAGCCGGGGAGCTGTTTTTT. Translation gives CASTQGVAGELFF.

This clone was counted a few times. Other nucleotide sequences in the sample specify the same CDR3. The chain couples TRBV30 to TRBJ1-5; a weak D match, TRBD1 (5 bases). Germline assignment: CDR1 GTSNPN and CDR2 SVGIG (reference sequence). The CDR3 has 12 amino acids. V gave up 4 bases and J gave up 5 bases, with 9 bases separating them. The CDR3 here is CAWNRRDQPQHF. CDR3 sequence (DNA): TGTGCCTGGAACAGGAGAGATCAGCCCCAGCATTTT.

The chain uses TRBV30 and TRBJ1-2; 9 bases map to TRBD1. V trimming: 2 bases; J trimming: 8 bases; junction bases outside the gene matches: 12. The germline gives CDR1 GTSNPN, CDR2 SVGIG (reference sequence). This CDR3 comprises 15 residues. CDR3 sequence reads: CAWSPPDRGSGGYTF. DNA of the CDR3: TGTGCCTGGAGTCCGCCTGACAGGGGGTCTGGAGGCTACACCTTC.

The chain employs TRBV28 and TRBJ2-7; weak D call: TRBD1 (5 bases). The germline V gene encodes CDR1 MDHEN and CDR2 SYDVKM. Trimming took 9 bases from V and 7 from J, leaving 19 bases between them. CDR3 size: 13 residues. CDR3 nucleotide sequence: TGTGCCAGTCCGGATCCTACGTACAGGGAGCAGTACTTC. Its protein product is CASPDPTYREQYF.

V and J are TRBV25-1 and TRBJ2-7, with 13 bases that match TRBD2. V lost 3 bases, J lost 5 bases, and 13 bases stayed unmatched. Per germline, CDR1 MGHDK and CDR2 SYGVNS. This CDR3 is 18 amino acids long. The CDR3 DNA sequence: TGTGCCAGCAGTGATAGCGGGGGGACTAGCGGGATTTTCAACGAGCAGTACTTC. Its translation: CASSDSGGTSGIFNEQYF.

CDR3 sequence: CASSLWGAPGTGSIKGEQYF. The CDR3 DNA reads TGTGCCAGCAGCCTCTGGGGGGCCCCGGGGACAGGGAGTATAAAAGGCGAGCAGTACTTC. This chain uses TRBV7-3 with TRBJ2-7; 9 nucleotides align to TRBD1. This CDR3 comprises 20 residues. The V and J ends lost 5 bases and 6 bases, in that order; junction bases with no gene match: 26. Germline V gene data show CDR1 as SGHTA and CDR2 as FQGTGA.

The genes are TRBV14 and TRBJ1-3; no reliable D call. V was trimmed by 1 base and J by 4 bases, leaving 11 bases between them. The V gene's germline CDR1 is SGHDN and CDR2 FVKESK. There are 15 residues in the CDR3. As DNA, the CDR3 is TGTGCCAGCAGCCAAGCACTTTGGGCGGGAAACACCATATATTTT. As protein: CASSQALWAGNTIYF. Looking up the rest from reference TRBV14 and TRBJ1-3 gives the full variable domain: EAGVTQFPSHSVIEKGQTVTLRCDPISGHDNLYWYRRVMGKEIKFLLHFVKESKQDESGMPNNRFLAERTGGTYSTLKVQPAELEDSGVYFCASSQALWAGNTIYFGEGSWLTVV.

V usage is TRBV3-1 (or the pseudogene TRBV3-2) and J usage is TRBJ2-1, with D maybe TRBD1 (5 bases). The CDR3 length is 14 residues. Looked up from germline, CDR1 is LGHDT and CDR2 is YNNKEL (reference sequence). The ends were cut back, 0 bases at V and 6 bases at J, with 9 bases in the middle. The CDR3 region is CASSQERTINEQFF. The CDR3 region has the DNA TGTGCCAGCAGCCAAGAACGGACAATCAATGAGCAGTTCTTC.

This clone was counted once. The chain couples TRBV4-1 to TRBJ1-2; 7 nucleotides align to TRBD1. J gave up 2 bases and V 4 bases, and 7 bases lay outside the gene matches. The CDR3 is 15 residues long. Germline lookup yields CDR1 MGHRA and CDR2 YSYEKL. In nucleotides, the CDR3 is TGCGCCAGCAGCCCAACACCGACAGGGAACTATGGCTACACCTTC. As protein: CASSPTPTGNYGYTF.

The V and J genes are TRBV7-3 and TRBJ2-5; 11 nucleotides align to TRBD1. The CDR3 is 15 amino acids. J gave up 3 bases and V 5 bases, and 5 bases lay outside the gene matches. The V gene's germline CDR1 is SGHTA and CDR2 FQGTGA. The CDR3 nucleotides are TGTGCCAGCAGCCCCCAGGGACAGGGGGAAGAGACCCAGTACTTC. Translated: CASSPQGQGEETQYF. The full variable domain, its missing parts supplied by reference TRBV7-3 and TRBJ2-5, is GAGVSQTPSNKVTEKGKYVELRCDPISGHTALYWYRQSLGQGPEFLIYFQGTGAADDSGLPNDRFFAVRPEGSVSTLKIQRTERGDSAVYLCASSPQGQGEETQYFGPGTRLLVL.